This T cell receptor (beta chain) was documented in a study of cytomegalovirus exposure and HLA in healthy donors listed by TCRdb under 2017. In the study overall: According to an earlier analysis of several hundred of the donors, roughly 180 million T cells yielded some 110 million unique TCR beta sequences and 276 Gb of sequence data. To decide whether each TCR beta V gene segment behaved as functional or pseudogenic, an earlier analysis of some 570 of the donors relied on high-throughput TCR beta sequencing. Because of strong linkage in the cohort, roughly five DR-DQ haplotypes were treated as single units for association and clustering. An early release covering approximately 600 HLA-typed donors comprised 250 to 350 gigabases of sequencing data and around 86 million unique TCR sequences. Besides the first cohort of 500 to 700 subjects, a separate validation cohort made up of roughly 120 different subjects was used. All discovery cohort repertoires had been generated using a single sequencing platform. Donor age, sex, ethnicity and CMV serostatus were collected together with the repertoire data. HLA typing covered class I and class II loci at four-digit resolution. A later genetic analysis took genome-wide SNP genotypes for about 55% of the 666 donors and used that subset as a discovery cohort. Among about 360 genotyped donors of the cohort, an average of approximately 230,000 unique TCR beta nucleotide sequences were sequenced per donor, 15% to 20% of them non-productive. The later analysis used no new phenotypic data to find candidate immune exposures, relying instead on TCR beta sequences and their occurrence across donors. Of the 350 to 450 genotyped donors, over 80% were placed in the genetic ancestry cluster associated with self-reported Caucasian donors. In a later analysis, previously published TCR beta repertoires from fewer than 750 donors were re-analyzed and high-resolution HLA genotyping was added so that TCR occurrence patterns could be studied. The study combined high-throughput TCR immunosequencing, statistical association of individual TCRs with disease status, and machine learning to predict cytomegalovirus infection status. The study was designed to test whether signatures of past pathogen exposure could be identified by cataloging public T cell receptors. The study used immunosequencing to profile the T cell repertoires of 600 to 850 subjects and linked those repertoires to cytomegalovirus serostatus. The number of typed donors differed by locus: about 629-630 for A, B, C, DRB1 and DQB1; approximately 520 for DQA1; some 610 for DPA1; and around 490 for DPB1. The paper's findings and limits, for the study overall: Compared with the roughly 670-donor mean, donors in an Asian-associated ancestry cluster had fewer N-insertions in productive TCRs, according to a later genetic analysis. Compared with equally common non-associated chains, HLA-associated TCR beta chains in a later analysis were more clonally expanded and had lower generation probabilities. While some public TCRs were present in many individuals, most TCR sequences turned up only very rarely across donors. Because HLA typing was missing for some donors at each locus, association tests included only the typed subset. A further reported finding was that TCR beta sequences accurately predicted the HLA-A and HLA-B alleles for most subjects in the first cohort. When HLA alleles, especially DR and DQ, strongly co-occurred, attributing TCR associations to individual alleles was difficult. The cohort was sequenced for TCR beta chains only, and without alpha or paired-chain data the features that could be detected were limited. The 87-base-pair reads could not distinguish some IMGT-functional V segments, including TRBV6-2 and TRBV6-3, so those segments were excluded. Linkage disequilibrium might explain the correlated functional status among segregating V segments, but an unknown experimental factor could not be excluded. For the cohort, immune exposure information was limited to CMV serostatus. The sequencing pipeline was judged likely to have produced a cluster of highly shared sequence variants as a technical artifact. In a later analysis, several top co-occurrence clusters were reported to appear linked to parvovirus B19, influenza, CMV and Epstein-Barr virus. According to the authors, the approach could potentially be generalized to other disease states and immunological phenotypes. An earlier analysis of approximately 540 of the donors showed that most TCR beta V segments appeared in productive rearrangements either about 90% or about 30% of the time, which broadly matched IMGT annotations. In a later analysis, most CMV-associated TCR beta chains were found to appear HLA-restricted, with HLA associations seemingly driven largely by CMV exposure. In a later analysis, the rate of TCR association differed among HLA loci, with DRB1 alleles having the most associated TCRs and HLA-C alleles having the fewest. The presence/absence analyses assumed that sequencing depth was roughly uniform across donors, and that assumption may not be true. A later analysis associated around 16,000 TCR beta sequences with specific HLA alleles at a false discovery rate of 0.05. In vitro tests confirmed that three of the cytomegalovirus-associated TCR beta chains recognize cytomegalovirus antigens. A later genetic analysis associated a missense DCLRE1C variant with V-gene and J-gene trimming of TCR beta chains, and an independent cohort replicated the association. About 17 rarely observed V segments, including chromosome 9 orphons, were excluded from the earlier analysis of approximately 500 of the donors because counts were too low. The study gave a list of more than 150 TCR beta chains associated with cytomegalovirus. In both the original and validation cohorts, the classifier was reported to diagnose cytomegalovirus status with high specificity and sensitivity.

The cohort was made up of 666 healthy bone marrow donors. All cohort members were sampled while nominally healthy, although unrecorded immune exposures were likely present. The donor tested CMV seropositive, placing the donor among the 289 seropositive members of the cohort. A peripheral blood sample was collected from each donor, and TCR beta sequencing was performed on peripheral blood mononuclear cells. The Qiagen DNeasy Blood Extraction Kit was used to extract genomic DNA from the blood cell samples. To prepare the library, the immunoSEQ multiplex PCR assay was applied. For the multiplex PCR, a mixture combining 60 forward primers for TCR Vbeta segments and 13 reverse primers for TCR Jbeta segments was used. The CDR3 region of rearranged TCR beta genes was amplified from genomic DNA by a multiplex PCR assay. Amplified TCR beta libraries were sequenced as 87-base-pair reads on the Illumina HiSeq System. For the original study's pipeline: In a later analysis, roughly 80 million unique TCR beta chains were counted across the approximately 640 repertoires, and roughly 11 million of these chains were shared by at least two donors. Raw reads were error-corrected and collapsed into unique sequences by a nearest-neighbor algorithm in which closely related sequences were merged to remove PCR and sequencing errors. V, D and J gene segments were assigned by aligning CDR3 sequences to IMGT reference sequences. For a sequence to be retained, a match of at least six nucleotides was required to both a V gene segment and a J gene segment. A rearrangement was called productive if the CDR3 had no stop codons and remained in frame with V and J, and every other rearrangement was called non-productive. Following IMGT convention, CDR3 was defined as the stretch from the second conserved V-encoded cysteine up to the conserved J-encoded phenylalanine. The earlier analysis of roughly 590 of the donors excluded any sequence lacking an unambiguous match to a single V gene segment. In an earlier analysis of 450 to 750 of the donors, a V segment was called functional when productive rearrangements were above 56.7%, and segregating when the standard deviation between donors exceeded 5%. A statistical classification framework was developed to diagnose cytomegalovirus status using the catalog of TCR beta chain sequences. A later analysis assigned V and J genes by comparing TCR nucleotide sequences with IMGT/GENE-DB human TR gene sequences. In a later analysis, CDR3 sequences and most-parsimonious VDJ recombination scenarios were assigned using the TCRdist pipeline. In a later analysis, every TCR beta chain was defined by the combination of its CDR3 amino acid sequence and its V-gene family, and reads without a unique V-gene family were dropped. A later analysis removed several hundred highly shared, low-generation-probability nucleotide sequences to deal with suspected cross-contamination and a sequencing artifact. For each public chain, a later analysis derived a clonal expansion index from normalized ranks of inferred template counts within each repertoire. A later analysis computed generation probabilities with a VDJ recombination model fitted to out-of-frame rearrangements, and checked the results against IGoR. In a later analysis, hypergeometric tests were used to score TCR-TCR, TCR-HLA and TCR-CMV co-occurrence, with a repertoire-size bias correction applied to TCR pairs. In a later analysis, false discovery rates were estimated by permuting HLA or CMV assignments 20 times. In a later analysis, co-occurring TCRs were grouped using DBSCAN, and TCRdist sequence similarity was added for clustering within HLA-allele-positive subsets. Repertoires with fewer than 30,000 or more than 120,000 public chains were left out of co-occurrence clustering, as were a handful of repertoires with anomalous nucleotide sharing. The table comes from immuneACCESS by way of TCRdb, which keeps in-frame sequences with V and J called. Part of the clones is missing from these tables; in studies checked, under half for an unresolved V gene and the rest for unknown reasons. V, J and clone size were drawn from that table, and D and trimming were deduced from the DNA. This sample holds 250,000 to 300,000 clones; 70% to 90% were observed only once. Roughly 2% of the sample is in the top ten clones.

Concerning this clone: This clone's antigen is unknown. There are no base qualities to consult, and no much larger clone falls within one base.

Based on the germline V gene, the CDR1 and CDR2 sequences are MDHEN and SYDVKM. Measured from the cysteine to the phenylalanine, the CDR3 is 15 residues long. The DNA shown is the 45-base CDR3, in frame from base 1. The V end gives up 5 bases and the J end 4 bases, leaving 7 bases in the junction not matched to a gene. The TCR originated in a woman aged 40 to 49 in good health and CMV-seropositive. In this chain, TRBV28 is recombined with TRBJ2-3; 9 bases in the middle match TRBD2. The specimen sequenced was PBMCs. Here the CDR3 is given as CASSVASGASDTQYF. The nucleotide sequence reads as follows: TGTGCCAGCAGTGTCGCTAGCGGGGCTTCAGATACGCAGTATTTT.